The TCR beta chain described here comes from a study of blood T cells in healthy people across ages (dated by TCRdb to about 2015). Describing the broader study: In model experiments, template switching captured roughly one uniquely barcoded TCR beta cDNA molecule for every two T cells. Age-related changes in TCR beta repertoire diversity were measured in the study by deep sequencing normalized with unique cDNA molecular identifiers. The donors were divided into four age groups: young (average around 15 years), middle-aged (almost 40), aged (approximately 64) and long-lived (roughly 86). To avoid experimental bias, donors of different ages were randomly spread across the sequencing lanes. The study analyzed two additional independent replicas of 1 million unique cDNA reads from the same blood draw for two donors, one aged 18 to 30 and one aged 80 or older. Beyond this particular receptor, the publication reports: Bulk unsorted PBMC profiling prevented conclusive comparison of naive and antigen-experienced compartments. Estimates of total diversity from one million sequenced T cells were regarded as lower bounds and underestimates. As age increased, observed TCR beta diversity per million T cells dropped in a roughly linear way, and a significant reduction was already evident by age about 40. Observed TCR beta diversity correlated strongly with the percentage of naive T cells measured by flow cytometry. The long-lived group showed more naive CD4+ T cells, fewer expanded clones and increased TCR diversity than the aged group, suggesting age selection. The CMV infection status of donors was not known, potentially confounding age-related changes in expanded clonotypes.

This clonotype was counted a few times. Its antigen is unknown. Base quality data are lacking; no much larger clone is found one base away. The donors were about 40 Caucasian individuals from Russia, aged roughly 6 to 100 years, who were systemically healthy. Roughly 10 milliliters of peripheral blood were collected from each donor into EDTA-treated Vacutainer tubes. Ficoll-Paque density-gradient centrifugation was used to isolate PBMCs, with at least 6.5 million per sample. Trizol reagent was used to extract total RNA from PBMCs, with at least 5 micrograms per sample. Naive CD45RAhigh/CD27high T cell percentages were measured by flow cytometry on a PBMC aliquot from every donor. The library was prepared using 5' RACE. TCRdb records Illumina HiSeq 2500 as the sequencer. A second PCR of roughly 7 to 11 cycles was performed with a sample-barcoded 5' primer and a J-beta primer mix. Each TCR beta cDNA molecule received a unique molecular identifier from a template-switch 5' adaptor carrying 12 random nucleotides. Each sample yielded at least 2.5 million CDR3-containing paired-end reads. All of the RNA was converted into first-strand cDNA using the Mint cDNA synthesis kit, with a TRBC-specific oligonucleotide serving as the primer. Following uracil-DNA glycosylase treatment, all cDNA underwent a first 18-cycle PCR with the universal primers M1SS and BC2_uni_R. Under the source paper's analysis protocol: For normalization, 1 million high-quality reads were randomly selected from each sample, with every read carrying a distinct molecular identifier. Instead of being binned into consensus sequences, reads with shared molecular identifiers were discarded. MiTCR, set to a Q25 quality threshold and the strictest error-elimination algorithm, was used for CDR3 identification, clonotype clustering and error correction. A nonparametric unseen species model with Euler transformation was used to estimate lower-bound total TCR beta diversity. TCRdb trimmed public reads at Q25 via fastp, called clones via MiXCR and kept in-frame beta chains. Duplicate CDR3 protein sequences are folded into a single record with the most common DNA and genes. What appears here as the V and J calls and clone size reflects TCRdb's work, not the paper's. The sample table holds around 1,600,000 distinct CDR3 sequences, of which roughly 43% were seen once. The ten largest clones add up to about 3.8% of the sample.

The V and J ends are trimmed by 9 bases and 4 bases, leaving 13 bases between them. CDR1 MNHEY and CDR2 SMNVEV were looked up in the germline V gene (reference sequence). The CDR3 runs 13 amino acids, cysteine and phenylalanine included. Of the read, only the CDR3 DNA is kept; its 39 bases are in frame from base 1. The clonotype originates from a woman aged 18 to 35 in good health. The sequenced sample was blood. The rearrangement combines TRBV27 with TRBJ1-5; tentative D gene TRBD1, with 5 bases matching. The bases read TGTGCCAGTGCCAGGGTTTGGAATCAGCCCCAGCATTTT. Its translation is CASARVWNQPQHF.